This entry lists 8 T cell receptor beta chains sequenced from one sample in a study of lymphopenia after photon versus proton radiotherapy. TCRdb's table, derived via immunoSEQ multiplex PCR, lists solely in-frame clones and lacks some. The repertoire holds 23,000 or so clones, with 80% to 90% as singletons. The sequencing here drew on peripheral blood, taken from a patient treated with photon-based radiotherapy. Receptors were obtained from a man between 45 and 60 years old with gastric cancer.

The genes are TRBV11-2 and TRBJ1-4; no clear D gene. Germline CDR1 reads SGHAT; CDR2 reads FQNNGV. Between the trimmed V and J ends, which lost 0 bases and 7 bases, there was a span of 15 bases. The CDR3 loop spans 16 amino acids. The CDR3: CASSLDPRRIGEKLFF. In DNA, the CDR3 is TGTGCCAGCAGCTTAGATCCCCGAAGAATAGGTGAAAAACTGTTTTTT.

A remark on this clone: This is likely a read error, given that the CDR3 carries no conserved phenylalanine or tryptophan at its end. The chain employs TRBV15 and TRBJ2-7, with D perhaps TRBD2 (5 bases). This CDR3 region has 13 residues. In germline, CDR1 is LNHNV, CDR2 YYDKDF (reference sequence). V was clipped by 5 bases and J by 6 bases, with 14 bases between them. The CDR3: CATSEKLVSEQYI. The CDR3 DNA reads TGTGCCACCAGCGAGAAACTAGTCAGCGAGCAGTACATC.

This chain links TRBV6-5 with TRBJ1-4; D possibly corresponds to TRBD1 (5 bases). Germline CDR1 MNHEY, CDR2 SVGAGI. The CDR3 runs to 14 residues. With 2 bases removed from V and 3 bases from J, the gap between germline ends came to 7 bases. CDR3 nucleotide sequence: TGTGCCAGCAGTTACAGGGGAGCTAATGAAAAACTGTTTTTT. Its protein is CASSYRGANEKLFF.

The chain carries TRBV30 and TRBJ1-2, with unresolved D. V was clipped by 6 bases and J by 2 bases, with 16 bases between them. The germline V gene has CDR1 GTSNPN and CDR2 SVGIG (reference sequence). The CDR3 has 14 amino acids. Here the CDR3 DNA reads TGTGCCTGCAGTCGTGGAGCGGCAAACTATGGCTACACCTTC. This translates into CACSRGAANYGYTF.

CDR3 region: CASSPWLAGGRTDTQYF. CDR3 bases: TGTGCCAGCAGCCCCTGGCTAGCGGGGGGTAGGACAGATACGCAGTATTTT. The V gene is TRBV7-6, the J gene TRBJ2-3, with 11 bases fitting TRBD2. V trimming: 5 bases; J trimming: 3 bases; junction bases outside the gene matches: 10. The V gene's germline CDR1 is SGHVS and CDR2 FNYEAQ. The CDR3 extends over 17 amino acids. Filled out from reference TRBV7-6 and TRBJ2-3, the complete variable domain reads GAGVSQSPRYKVTKRGQDVALRCDPISGHVSLYWYRQALGQGPEFLTYFNYEAQQDKSGLPNDRFSAERPEGSISTLTIQRTEQRDSAMYRCASSPWLAGGRTDTQYFGPGTRLTVL.

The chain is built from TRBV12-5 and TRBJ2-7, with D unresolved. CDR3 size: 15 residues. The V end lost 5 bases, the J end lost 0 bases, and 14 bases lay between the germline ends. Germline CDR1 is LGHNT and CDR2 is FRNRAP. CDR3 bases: TGTGCTAGTGGTCCCTCCGGCCCGAGCTCCTACGAGCAGTACTTC. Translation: CASGPSGPSSYEQYF.

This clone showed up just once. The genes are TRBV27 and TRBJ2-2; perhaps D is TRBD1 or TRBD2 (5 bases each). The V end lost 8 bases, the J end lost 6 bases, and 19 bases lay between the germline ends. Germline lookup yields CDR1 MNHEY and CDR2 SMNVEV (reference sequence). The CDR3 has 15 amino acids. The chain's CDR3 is CASGAVGGPPGELFF. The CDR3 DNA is TGTGCCAGCGGGGCGGTTGGGGGACCGCCCGGGGAGCTGTTTTTT.

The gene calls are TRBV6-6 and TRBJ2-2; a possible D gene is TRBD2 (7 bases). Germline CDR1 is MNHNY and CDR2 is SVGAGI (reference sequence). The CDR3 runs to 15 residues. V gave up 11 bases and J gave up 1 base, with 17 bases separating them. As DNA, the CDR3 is TGTGCCCTCAAAAGGGGGGGCCTGAACACCGGGGAGCTGTTTTTT. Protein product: CALKRGGLNTGELFF.